A selection of T cell receptor beta chains follows, all from one sample in a study of T-cell memory formation after mild COVID-19. TCRdb passed the 5' RACE reads through MiXCR, listing each CDR3 protein once. The sample carries around 410,000 distinct CDR3 sequences, 23% recorded once. Source material: PBMCs or a T cell subset sorted from them (not recorded which). The receptors shown here come from an adult woman who had mild COVID-19 (a few samples of this study predate the infection). Cell type and time point are not known. The conserved cysteine and the conserved F or W are not part of the CDR3 here.

j_call v_call cdr3_aa
TRBJ2-1 TRBV7-3 ASSLTQGFPNNEQF
TRBJ1-4 TRBV9 ASSVNGATNEKLF
TRBJ1-4 TRBV13 ASSHRNEKLF
TRBJ2-2 TRBV5-1 ASSGRAGNTGELF
TRBJ2-7 TRBV27 AKKYPFTRLARRSSYEQY
TRBJ1-6 TRBV2 ASSLRGVSGSPLH
TRBJ1-5 TRBV5-8 ASSLGTFNQPQH
TRBJ1-2 TRBV4-2 ASSQDSRGHRDYGYT
TRBJ1-4 TRBV2 ASRSDGATNEKLF
TRBJ2-3 TRBV3-1 ASSPSPYTDTQY
TRBJ1-3 TRBV10-3 AISDPSNTIY
TRBJ1-1 TRBV12-3/TRBV12-4 ASSFGPTEAF
TRBJ2-7 TRBV15 ATSMGTFSYEQY
TRBJ2-3 TRBV7-7 ASSLSPGGDTQY
TRBJ2-2 TRBV9 ASSGLAGTGELF
TRBJ2-1 TRBV9 ASSVEGVYNEQF
TRBJ2-1 TRBV24-1 ATSEPETGGYNEQF
TRBJ1-2 TRBV7-6 ASSPPLGTGINYGYT
TRBJ2-3 TRBV20-1 SAGGLAGVSTDTQY
TRBJ2-1 TRBV7-3 ASSPGQGAGDEQF
TRBJ2-5 TRBV20-1 SARGVGQVQETQY
TRBJ1-3 TRBV5-1 ASSLGPGTGNTIY
TRBJ2-3 TRBV7-8 ASSQSRLSRADTQY
TRBJ1-2 TRBV7-2 ASSLPSDSGYT
TRBJ2-7 TRBV12-3/TRBV12-4 ASSQDSSSYEQY
TRBJ1-4 TRBV4-1 ASSQDFGQGFSYNEKLF
TRBJ2-5 TRBV2 ASSDDLAGTRWETQY
TRBJ2-6 TRBV5-1 ASFNWTPYTYSGANVLT
TRBJ1-6 TRBV27 ASSGSGTLSNSPLH
TRBJ1-5 TRBV7-8 ASSFRQGGYQPQH
TRBJ2-3 TRBV10-3 AISELPGPDTDTQY
TRBJ2-1 TRBV4-3 ASSQDKIQAGMDEQF
TRBJ1-1 TRBV20-1 SARRRSDTEAF
TRBJ2-1 TRBV3-1 ASSRSHPSGSTYNEQF
TRBJ2-3 TRBV4-3 ASSSRIGGLSGTDTQY